What follows are 29 T cell receptor beta chains derived from one specimen sequenced in a study of blood T cell repertoires in COVID-19. Clones were read by immunoSEQ multiplex PCR, and TCRdb kept only the in-frame ones, dropping some. This sample has about 250,000 clones; approximately 88% occur once, and the top ten carry around 6.5%. The specimen was peripheral blood. The receptor set was obtained from a young woman with COVID-19, enrolled during active disease.

This chain uses TRBV12-3 or TRBV12-4 with TRBJ1-2, with D maybe TRBD1 (5 bases). The CDR3 loop spans 12 amino acids. The V and J ends lost 7 bases and 3 bases respectively, with 9 bases between them. In DNA, the CDR3 is TGTGCCAGCAATATCAGGGACTATGGCTACACCTTC. Translated, it gives CASNIRDYGYTF.

This sequence joins TRBV9 and TRBJ2-3; 11 bases fit TRBD2. The CDR3 is 16 residues long. The germline gives CDR1 SGDLS, CDR2 YYNGEE. V was clipped by 4 bases and J by 6 bases; unmatched bases: 10. The CDR3 sequence is CASSTLAGGHFDTQYF. The CDR3 DNA is TGTGCCAGCAGCACGTTAGCGGGGGGGCACTTCGATACGCAGTATTTT.

This chain joins TRBV7-2 and TRBJ1-1; D remains ambiguous. This CDR3 comprises 13 residues. V was trimmed by 5 bases and J by 5 bases, leaving 12 bases between them. CDR1 is SGHTA, CDR2 FQGNSA, per germline. In nucleotides, the CDR3 is TGTGCCAGCAGCCTTACCCCACGGACTGAAGCTTTCTTT. Amino acids: CASSLTPRTEAFF.

This CDR3 reads CASSYGGTGRTGGIQYF. The CDR3 DNA follows: TGTGCCAGCAGTTACGGAGGGACAGGCCGGACAGGGGGCATTCAGTACTTC. This chain links TRBV6-2 or TRBV6-3 with TRBJ2-4, with 10 bases identical to TRBD1. This CDR3 spans 17 amino acids. Germline CDR1 reads MNHEY; CDR2 reads SVGEGT. V gave up 2 bases and J gave up 9 bases; unmatched junction bases: 13.

This clone was picked up one time. This chain connects TRBV19 to TRBJ1-1, with 7 bases fitting TRBD1. CDR3 size: 14 residues. Trimming cost V 6 bases and J 7 bases; bases outside gene matches: 11. Germline lookup yields CDR1 LNHDA and CDR2 SQIVND (reference sequence). The CDR3 nucleotides are TGTGCCAGTAGGACAAATACCGGGACAGTTGAAGCTTTCTTT. Its translation: CASRTNTGTVEAFF.

V and J are TRBV5-6 and TRBJ2-5, with 11 bases lining up with TRBD1. Germline trimming cut 0 bases from V and 5 bases from J; bases unmatched to any gene: 9. Per germline, CDR1 SGHDT and CDR2 YYEEEE. This CDR3 contains 17 residues. CDR3 residues: CASSLAGTGGIWETQYF. CDR3 bases: TGTGCCAGCAGCTTGGCCGGGACAGGGGGTATATGGGAGACCCAGTACTTC.

This rearrangement joins TRBV30 to TRBJ2-1; TRBD2 might be the D (6 bases). This CDR3 region has 15 residues. Trimming stripped 0 bases from V and 4 bases from J, with 13 bases between. CDR1 and CDR2 (germline): GTSNPN, SVGIG (reference sequence). CDR3 nucleotide sequence: TGTGCCTGGAGTGTAATTGGGACTGGGTACAATGAGCAGTTCTTC. It specifies CAWSVIGTGYNEQFF.

The rearrangement uses TRBV5-1 and TRBJ1-2, with 7 nucleotides matching TRBD1. Germline CDR1 SGHRS, CDR2 YFSETQ. CDR3 size: 17 residues. The ends lost 6 bases at V and 0 bases at J; junction bases unmatched: 14. CDR3 DNA sequence: TGCGCCAGCACTGTCCGACCAGCCGGGACAGCTAACTATGGCTACACCTTC. It encodes CASTVRPAGTANYGYTF.

This clone was picked up one time. The CDR3 region has the DNA TGTGCCAGCAGCTGGGGGACAGCGAACACTGAAGCTTTCTTT. This translates into CASSWGTANTEAFF. V is TRBV7-2 and J is TRBJ1-1, with 7 nucleotides matching TRBD1. From germline, CDR1 is SGHTA and CDR2 FQGNSA. The CDR3 covers 14 residues. V lost 4 bases, J lost 1 base, and 3 bases stayed unmatched.

This chain uses TRBV3-1 (or the pseudogene TRBV3-2) with TRBJ1-4; D may be TRBD1 (6 bases). The V gene's germline CDR1 is LGHDT and CDR2 YNNKEL (reference sequence). The CDR3 covers 13 residues. V lost 4 bases, J lost 8 bases, and 11 bases lay in between. CDR3 nucleotides: TGTGCCAGCAGCCCAGGGGTTGGCGAAAAACTGTTTTTT. Translation: CASSPGVGEKLFF.

The V gene is TRBV7-9, the J gene TRBJ1-2, with 7 bases lining up with TRBD1. This CDR3 comprises 16 residues. After removal of 2 bases from V and 4 bases from J, the junction contained 10 bases not matched to a gene. CDR1 and CDR2 (germline): SEHNR, FQNEAQ (reference sequence). The CDR3 DNA follows: TGTGCCAGCAGCTTAAGTGGGGACAGTTCTTCCTATGGCTACACCTTC. The encoded protein is CASSLSGDSSSYGYTF.

CDR3 sequence: CASSQRAGQETQYF. CDR3 DNA sequence: TGTGCCAGCAGCCAAAGGGCAGGGCAAGAGACCCAGTACTTC. This rearrangement joins TRBV9 to TRBJ2-5; D possibly corresponds to TRBD1 (5 bases). In germline, CDR1 is SGDLS, CDR2 YYNGEE. The length of the CDR3 is 14 residues. Trimming took off 4 bases at V and 2 bases at J, with 12 bases between the two ends. Using reference TRBV9 and TRBJ2-5 for the parts outside the CDR3, the full variable domain is DSGVTQTPKHLITATGQRVTLRCSPRSGDLSVYWYQQSLDQGLQFLIQYYNGEERAKGNILERFSAQQFPDLHSELNLSSLELGDSALYFCASSQRAGQETQYFGPGTRLLVL.

Regarding this clone: A read error may produce the germline difference seen at one junction end. The chain recombines TRBV19 with TRBJ1-6, with TRBD1 matching 7 bases. Germline V gene sequence: CDR1 LNHDA, CDR2 SQIVND (reference sequence). This CDR3 has 14 residues. The CDR3 region is CASSVDRVNSPLHF. The CDR3 DNA reads TGTGCCAGTAGTGTAGACAGGGTGAATTCACCCCTCCACTTT. Combining the CDR3 with reference TRBV19 and TRBJ1-6 gives the whole variable domain DGGITQSPKYLFRKEGQNVTLSCEQNLNHDAMYWYRQDPGQGLRLIYYSQIVNDFQKGDIAEGYSVSREKKESFPLTVTSAQKNPTAFYLCASSVDRVNSPLHFGNGTRLTVT.

The V gene is TRBV2, the J gene TRBJ2-5; 13 bases line up with TRBD2. The germline gives CDR1 SNHLY, CDR2 FYNNEI. J was trimmed by 5 bases and V by 6 bases; bases with no gene match: 15. This CDR3 comprises 18 residues. The CDR3 coding sequence is TGTGCCAGCAGCCGTCGAAGGACTAGCGGGAGCCAGGGGGAGACCCAGTACTTC. Translating it yields CASSRRRTSGSQGETQYF.

This clone was observed a single time. The chain uses TRBV28 and TRBJ2-1; 7 positions agree with TRBD2. V trimming: 6 bases; J trimming: 2 bases; junction bases outside the gene matches: 4. The CDR3 runs 14 residues. CDR1 MDHEN and CDR2 SYDVKM come from the germline V gene. CDR3 DNA: TGTGCCAGCAGGGCACTAGCGCCCTACAATGAGCAGTTCTTC. Its translation: CASRALAPYNEQFF.

This sequence joins TRBV19 and TRBJ1-6, with 8 bases aligning to TRBD1. In germline, CDR1 is LNHDA, CDR2 SQIVND (reference sequence). J lost 6 bases, V lost 5 bases, and 6 bases had no gene match. This CDR3 has 15 amino acids. CDR3 nucleotides: TGTGCCAGTAGTCCAGGGGACAGGACTAATTCACCCCTCCACTTT. Its protein is CASSPGDRTNSPLHF.

The rearrangement joins TRBV5-1 to TRBJ1-2; D might be TRBD1 (6 bases). Trimming stripped 6 bases from V and 2 bases from J, with 14 bases between. Germline CDR1 reads SGHRS; CDR2 reads YFSETQ. This CDR3 has 14 residues. The CDR3 sequence is CASNPTGLNYGYTF. CDR3 sequence (DNA): TGCGCCAGCAACCCGACAGGATTGAACTATGGCTACACCTTC.

The chain's CDR3 is CASMNLGVNEQFF. The CDR3 coding sequence is TGTGCCAGCATGAACCTAGGGGTCAATGAGCAGTTCTTC. The rearrangement links TRBV28 to TRBJ2-1; D perhaps matches TRBD1 (5 bases). Germline CDR1 reads MDHEN; CDR2 reads SYDVKM. V lost 7 bases, J lost 6 bases, and 13 bases lay in between. The CDR3 has 13 residues. Full variable domain (rest looked up from reference TRBV28 and TRBJ2-1): DVKVTQSSRYLVKRTGEKVFLECVQDMDHENMFWYRQDPGLGLRLIYFSYDVKMKEKGDIPEGYSVSREKKERFSLILESASTNQTSMYLCASMNLGVNEQFFGPGTRLTVL.

V and J are TRBV2 and TRBJ1-5, with D unresolved. The CDR3 is 14 amino acids. Trimming shortened V by 2 bases and J by 5 bases, and 10 bases separated the two germline ends. Germline assignment: CDR1 SNHLY and CDR2 FYNNEI. The CDR3 loop reads CASSESVPDQPQHF. The CDR3 nucleotides are TGTGCCAGCAGTGAATCGGTCCCCGATCAGCCCCAGCATTTT.

The gene calls are TRBV7-6 and TRBJ2-5, with D tentatively TRBD1 (5 bases). From germline, CDR1 is SGHVS and CDR2 FNYEAQ. The CDR3 runs 13 residues. V shed 2 bases and J shed 6 bases, with 10 bases lying between them. CDR3 residues: CASSLQGPKTQYF. CDR3 bases: TGTGCCAGCAGCTTACAGGGTCCAAAGACCCAGTACTTC.

The rearrangement joins TRBV30 to TRBJ1-4; D gene unclear. CDR1 GTSNPN and CDR2 SVGIG come from the germline V gene (reference sequence). Trimming removed 0 bases at V and 4 bases at J, with 12 bases between. This CDR3 has 15 residues. The CDR3 DNA reads TGTGCCTGGAGTGTAGATCACGGAGTTAATGAAAAACTGTTTTTT. It translates to CAWSVDHGVNEKLFF.

The J gene is TRBJ1-1, the V gene TRBV5-1; maybe TRBD1 (6 bases). The germline V gene has CDR1 SGHRS and CDR2 YFSETQ. The CDR3 totals 15 residues. Trimming removed 5 bases from V and 0 bases from J, with 14 bases in between. CDR3 coding DNA: TGCGCCAGCAGGTCTGGGGACAACATGAACACTGAAGCTTTCTTT. Translating it yields CASRSGDNMNTEAFF.

The chain couples TRBV2 to TRBJ1-2; D remains ambiguous. Trimming pared 6 bases from V and 8 bases from J, leaving 16 bases between. Germline V gives CDR1 SNHLY, CDR2 FYNNEI. The CDR3 sequence is 13 residues long. CDR3 residues: CASSGRKAGGYTF. In nucleotides, the CDR3 is TGTGCCAGCAGCGGCAGAAAAGCGGGGGGCTACACCTTC.

Points on this clone: At the DNA level, this CDR3 is encoded by other sequences in the same sample as well. V and J are TRBV19 and TRBJ2-1; 12 bases map to TRBD2. J lost 10 bases, V lost 4 bases, and 2 bases had no gene match. CDR1 and CDR2 from the germline V gene are LNHDA and SQIVND (reference sequence). The CDR3 has 13 residues. This CDR3 reads CASSTLAGGEQFF. CDR3 nucleotides: TGTGCCAGTAGTACCCTAGCGGGAGGGGAGCAGTTCTTC.

The genes are TRBV7-8 and TRBJ2-2, with no clear D. This CDR3 is built from 14 residues. Germline V gene data show CDR1 as SGHVS and CDR2 as FQNEAQ. Trimming stripped 3 bases from V and 8 bases from J, with 13 bases between. The CDR3 sequence is CASSFKRVGGELFF. The CDR3 DNA follows: TGTGCCAGCAGCTTTAAACGGGTTGGTGGGGAGCTGTTTTTT. Full variable domain (rest looked up from reference TRBV7-8 and TRBJ2-2): GAGVSQSPRYKVAKRGQDVALRCDPISGHVSLFWYQQALGQGPEFLTYFQNEAQLDKSGLPSDRFFAERPEGSVSTLKIQRTQQEDSAVYLCASSFKRVGGELFFGEGSRLTVL.

The chain is built from TRBV6-5 and TRBJ2-2; 8 nucleotides line up with TRBD1. The CDR3 totals 16 residues. After removal of 0 bases from V and 6 bases from J, the junction contained 6 bases not matched to a gene. CDR1 and CDR2 from the germline V gene are MNHEY and SVGAGI. CDR3 nucleotides: TGTGCCAGCAGTTACTCAGCCGGACAGGGCCCCGGGGAGCTGTTTTTT. It translates to CASSYSAGQGPGELFF.

This rearrangement joins TRBV5-1 to TRBJ1-2, with 8 nucleotides matching TRBD1. Germline V gene sequence: CDR1 SGHRS, CDR2 YFSETQ. Trimming cost V 0 bases and J 6 bases; bases outside gene matches: 13. The CDR3 runs 17 residues. CDR3 sequence (DNA): TGCGCCAGCAGCTTGGAGGCCCCGGGACAGGACCGCCATGGCTACACCTTC. It is translated as CASSLEAPGQDRHGYTF.

CDR3 nucleotide sequence: TGTGCCAGCAGTTTAAGTGGGGACAGGGGAGCTGAAGCTTTCTTT. Protein sequence: CASSLSGDRGAEAFF. The rearrangement uses TRBV28 and TRBJ1-1, with TRBD1 identical over 10 bases. Germline trimming cut 2 bases from V and 6 bases from J; bases unmatched to any gene: 6. Per germline, CDR1 MDHEN and CDR2 SYDVKM. CDR3 length: 15 residues.

With respect to this clone: A much larger clonotype is one base distant, so this may be a read error. The identical CDR3 is also encoded by other nucleotide sequences in the sample. The chain joins TRBV11-3 to TRBJ2-2; TRBD1 matches 7 bases. Looked up from germline, CDR1 is SGHNT and CDR2 is YENEEA. Losses at the gene ends were 5 bases for V and 1 base for J; bases not matched to a gene: 4. The CDR3 is 15 residues long. The CDR3 is CASSPGTENTGELFF. Written as DNA, the CDR3 is TGTGCCAGCAGCCCAGGGACAGAGAACACCGGGGAGCTGTTTTTT.